These T cell receptor beta chains were read from a single sample in a study of blood T cell repertoires in COVID-19. Only in-frame clones appear in the TCRdb table, and some are missing; sequencing was by immunoSEQ multiplex PCR. The sample carries 250,000 to 350,000 clones, roughly nine tenths recorded once. The sequenced sample consisted of PBMCs or T cells enriched from blood (not recorded which). The receptors shown here come from a man between 60 and 75 years old who had recovered from COVID-19. The CDR3 runs from the conserved cysteine through the conserved F or W. The D gene is left open where the match is weak. Size is stated for part of the rows, as once, few or many counts, or as a class when the clone is expanded.

>few|-|TRBV4-2|TRBJ1-2
CASSPRWDTPLGYTF
TGTGCCAGCAGCCCCCGATGGGACACTCCTTTGGGCTACACCTTC
>-|-|TRBV2|TRBJ1-5
CASGGGLSNQPQHF
TGTGCCAGCGGGGGGGGATTGAGCAATCAGCCCCAGCATTTT
>-|TRBD2|TRBV6-1|TRBJ2-1
CASSGKGTSGSFYNEQFF
TGTGCCAGCAGTGGTAAAGGGACTAGCGGGTCATTCTACAATGAGCAGTTCTTC
>-|-|TRBV2|TRBJ1-1
CASRKMTSLNTEAFF
TGTGCCAGCAGGAAGATGACTAGTTTGAACACTGAAGCTTTCTTT
>-|TRBD1|TRBV14|TRBJ1-1
CASSPGRGLEAFF
TGTGCCAGCAGCCCAGGTAGGGGGCTTGAAGCTTTCTTT
>-|-|TRBV5-1|TRBJ2-7
CASRGAGVTYEQYF
TGCGCCAGCAGGGGGGCAGGGGTAACCTACGAGCAGTACTTC
>once|TRBD2|TRBV9|TRBJ2-3
CASSPEAAGGRDTQYF
TGTGCCAGCAGCCCCGAGGCAGCGGGGGGGAGGGATACGCAGTATTTT
>-|-|TRBV19|TRBJ1-2
CASRDQAGQNYGYTF
TGTGCCAGTAGGGATCAGGCAGGGCAGAACTATGGCTACACCTTC
>-|TRBD2|TRBV24-1|TRBJ2-2
CATSDLPRAGGPGELFF
TGTGCCACCAGTGACCTCCCTAGAGCGGGAGGGCCGGGGGAGCTGTTTTTT
>-|TRBD1|TRBV25-1|TRBJ1-5
CATAGQGSNQPQHF
TGTGCCACCGCGGGACAGGGGAGCAATCAGCCCCAGCATTTT
>-|-|TRBV5-1|TRBJ1-1
CASSFQVGPTEAFF
TGCGCCAGCAGCTTTCAGGTGGGGCCCACTGAAGCTTTCTTT
>-|-|TRBV5-1|TRBJ1-1
CASSLDRSEAFF
TGCGCCAGCAGCCTCGACAGATCTGAAGCTTTCTTT